This T cell receptor beta chain was sequenced in a study of blood T cell repertoires in COVID-19. Method: immunoSEQ multiplex PCR; TCRdb's copy keeps in-frame clones and lacks some. Here the sample spans under 90,000 clones, nearly 90% being singletons. CDR3 size: 14 residues. The chain uses TRBV21-1 and TRBJ1-5; TRBD1, the D gene given by the table, was not confirmed from the DNA. TRBV21-1 is reported as a pseudogene. Source material: peripheral blood. This TCR came from a man between 65 and 79 years old with active or convalescent COVID-19. CDR3 bases: TGTGCCAGCAGCAAAGCAGGGGCCCACCCTCCCCAGCATTTT. It yields the protein CASSKAGAHPPQHF.